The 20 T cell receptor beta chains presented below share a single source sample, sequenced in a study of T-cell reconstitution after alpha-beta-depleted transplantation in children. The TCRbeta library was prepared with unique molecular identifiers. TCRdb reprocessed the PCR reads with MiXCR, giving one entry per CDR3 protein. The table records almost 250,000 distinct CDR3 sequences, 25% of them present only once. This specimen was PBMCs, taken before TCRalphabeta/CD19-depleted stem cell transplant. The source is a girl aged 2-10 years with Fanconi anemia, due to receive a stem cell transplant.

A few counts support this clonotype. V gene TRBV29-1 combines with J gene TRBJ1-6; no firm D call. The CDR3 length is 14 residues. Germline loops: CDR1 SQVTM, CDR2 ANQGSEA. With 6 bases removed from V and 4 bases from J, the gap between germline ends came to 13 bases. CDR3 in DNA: TGCAGCGTGAGCGTAGACGGGTATAATTCACCCCTCCACTTT. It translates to CSVSVDGYNSPLHF.

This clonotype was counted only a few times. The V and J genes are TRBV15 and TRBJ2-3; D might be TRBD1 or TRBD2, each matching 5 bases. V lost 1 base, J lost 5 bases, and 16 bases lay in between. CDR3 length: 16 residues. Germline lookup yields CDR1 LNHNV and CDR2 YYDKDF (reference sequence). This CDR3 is CATSRASGTWVDTQYF. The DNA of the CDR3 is TGTGCCACCAGCAGAGCTTCAGGGACGTGGGTAGATACGCAGTATTTT.

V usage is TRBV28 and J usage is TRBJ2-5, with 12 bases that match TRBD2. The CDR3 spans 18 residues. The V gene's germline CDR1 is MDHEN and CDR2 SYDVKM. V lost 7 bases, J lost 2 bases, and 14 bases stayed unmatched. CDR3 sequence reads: CASTQQTSGRGRQETQYF. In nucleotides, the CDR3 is TGTGCCAGCACCCAACAGACTAGCGGGAGAGGAAGACAAGAGACCCAGTACTTC.

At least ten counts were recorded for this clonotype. CDR3 coding DNA: TGTGCCAGCACCCATCTAGCGGGAGAGATGGAGACCCAGTACTTC. It specifies CASTHLAGEMETQYF. J is TRBJ2-5 and V is TRBV7-8; 10 bases agree with TRBD2. The CDR3 extends over 15 amino acids. V lost 7 bases, J lost 5 bases, and 10 bases stayed unmatched. Germline V gene data show CDR1 as SGHVS and CDR2 as FQNEAQ. The entire variable domain, with the rest obtained from reference TRBV7-8 and TRBJ2-5, is as follows: GAGVSQSPRYKVAKRGQDVALRCDPISGHVSLFWYQQALGQGPEFLTYFQNEAQLDKSGLPSDRFFAERPEGSVSTLKIQRTQQEDSAVYLCASTHLAGEMETQYFGPGTRLLVL.

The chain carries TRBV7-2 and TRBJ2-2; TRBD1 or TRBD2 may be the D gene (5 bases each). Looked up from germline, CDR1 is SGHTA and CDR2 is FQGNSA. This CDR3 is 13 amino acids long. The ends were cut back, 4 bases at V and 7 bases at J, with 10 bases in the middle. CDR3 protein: CASSSGGGGELFF. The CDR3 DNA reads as TGTGCCAGCAGCTCCGGTGGGGGCGGGGAGCTGTTTTTT.

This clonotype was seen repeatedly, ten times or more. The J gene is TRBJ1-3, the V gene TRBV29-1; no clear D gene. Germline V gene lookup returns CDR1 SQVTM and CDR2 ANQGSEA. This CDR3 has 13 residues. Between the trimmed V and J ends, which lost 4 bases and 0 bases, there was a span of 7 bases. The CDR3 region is CSVGETSGNTIYF. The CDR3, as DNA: TGCAGCGTTGGGGAGACCTCTGGAAACACCATATATTTT.

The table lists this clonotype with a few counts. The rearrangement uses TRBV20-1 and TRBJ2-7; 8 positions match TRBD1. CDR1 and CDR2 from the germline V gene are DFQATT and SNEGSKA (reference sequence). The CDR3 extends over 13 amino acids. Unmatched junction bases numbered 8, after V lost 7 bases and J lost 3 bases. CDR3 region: CSVTRTGIYEQYF. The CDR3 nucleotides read TGCAGTGTTACTCGGACAGGGATCTACGAGCAGTACTTC.

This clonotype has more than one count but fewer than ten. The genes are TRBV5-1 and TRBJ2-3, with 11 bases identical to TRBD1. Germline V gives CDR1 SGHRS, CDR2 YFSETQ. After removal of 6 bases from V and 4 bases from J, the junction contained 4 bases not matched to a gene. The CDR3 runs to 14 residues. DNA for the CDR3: TGCGCCAGCAACGGACAGGGGGCAGCAGATACGCAGTATTTT. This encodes CASNGQGAADTQYF.

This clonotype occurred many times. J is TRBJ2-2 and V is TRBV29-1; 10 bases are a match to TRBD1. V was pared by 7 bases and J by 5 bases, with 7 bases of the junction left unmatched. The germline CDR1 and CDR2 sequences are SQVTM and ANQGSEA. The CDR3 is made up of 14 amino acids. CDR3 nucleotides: TGCAGCGCGAGACAGGGGGCTACTACCGGGGAGCTGTTTTTT. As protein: CSARQGATTGELFF.

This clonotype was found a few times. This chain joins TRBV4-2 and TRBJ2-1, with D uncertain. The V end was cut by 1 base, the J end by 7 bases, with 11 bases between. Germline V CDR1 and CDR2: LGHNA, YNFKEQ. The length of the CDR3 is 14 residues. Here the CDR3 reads CASSQAISLNEQFF. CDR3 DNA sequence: TGTGCCAGCAGCCAAGCTATTAGCTTGAATGAGCAGTTCTTC.

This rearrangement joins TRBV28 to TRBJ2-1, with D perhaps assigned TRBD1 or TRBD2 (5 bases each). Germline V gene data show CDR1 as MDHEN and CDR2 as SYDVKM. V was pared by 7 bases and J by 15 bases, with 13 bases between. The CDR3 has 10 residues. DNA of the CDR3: TGTGCCAGCAACGGGGCTAGGTGGTTCTTC. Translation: CASNGARWFF.

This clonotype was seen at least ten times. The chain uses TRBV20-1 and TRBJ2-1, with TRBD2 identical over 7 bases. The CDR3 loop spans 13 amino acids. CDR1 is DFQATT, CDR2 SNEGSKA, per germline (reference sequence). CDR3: CGISSGIYNEQFF. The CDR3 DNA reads TGCGGCATTTCGAGCGGGATATACAATGAGCAGTTCTTC.

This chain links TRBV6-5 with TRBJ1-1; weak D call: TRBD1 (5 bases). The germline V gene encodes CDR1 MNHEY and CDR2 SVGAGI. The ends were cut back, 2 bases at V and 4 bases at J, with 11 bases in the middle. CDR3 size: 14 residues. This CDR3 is CASSYGGVGTEAFF. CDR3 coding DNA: TGTGCCAGCAGTTACGGGGGGGTGGGCACTGAAGCTTTCTTT.

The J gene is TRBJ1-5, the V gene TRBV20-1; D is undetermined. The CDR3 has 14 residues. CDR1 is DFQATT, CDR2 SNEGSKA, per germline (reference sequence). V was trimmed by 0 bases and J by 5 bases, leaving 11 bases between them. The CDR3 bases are TGCAGTGCTAGAGAGGTCTATCTGGATCAGCCCCAGCATTTT. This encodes CSAREVYLDQPQHF.

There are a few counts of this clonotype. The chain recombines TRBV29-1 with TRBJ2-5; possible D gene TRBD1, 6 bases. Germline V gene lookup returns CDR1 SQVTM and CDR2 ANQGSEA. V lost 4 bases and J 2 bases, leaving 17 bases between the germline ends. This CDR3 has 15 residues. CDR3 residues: CSVVPTGTFQETQYF. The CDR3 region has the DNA TGCAGCGTTGTGCCCACCGGGACATTTCAAGAGACCCAGTACTTC. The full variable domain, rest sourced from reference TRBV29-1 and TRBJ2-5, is SAVISQKPSRDICQRGTSLTIQCQVDSQVTMMFWYRQQPGQSLTLIATANQGSEATYESGFVIDKFPISRPNLTFSTLTVSNMSPEDSSIYLCSVVPTGTFQETQYFGPGTRLLVL.

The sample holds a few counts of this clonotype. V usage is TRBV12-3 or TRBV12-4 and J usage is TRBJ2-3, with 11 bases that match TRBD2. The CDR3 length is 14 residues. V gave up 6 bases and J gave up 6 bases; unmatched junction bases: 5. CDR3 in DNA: TGTGCCAGCAGACGTAGCGGGGGGGAGGATACGCAGTATTTT. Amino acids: CASRRSGGEDTQYF.

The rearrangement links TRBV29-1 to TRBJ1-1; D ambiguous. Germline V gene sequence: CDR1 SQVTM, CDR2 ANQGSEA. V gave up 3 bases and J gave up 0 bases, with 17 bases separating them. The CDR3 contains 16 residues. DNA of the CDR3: TGCAGCGTTGATAACGGACTCGTACCTTTGAACACTGAAGCTTTCTTT. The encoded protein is CSVDNGLVPLNTEAFF.

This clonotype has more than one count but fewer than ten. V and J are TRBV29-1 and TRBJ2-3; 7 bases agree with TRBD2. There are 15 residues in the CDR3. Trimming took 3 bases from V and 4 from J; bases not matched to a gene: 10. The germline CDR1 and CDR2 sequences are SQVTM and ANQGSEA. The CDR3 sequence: CSVDSRREWSDTQYF. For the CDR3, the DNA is TGCAGCGTTGATAGTCGGCGGGAGTGGTCAGATACGCAGTATTTT.

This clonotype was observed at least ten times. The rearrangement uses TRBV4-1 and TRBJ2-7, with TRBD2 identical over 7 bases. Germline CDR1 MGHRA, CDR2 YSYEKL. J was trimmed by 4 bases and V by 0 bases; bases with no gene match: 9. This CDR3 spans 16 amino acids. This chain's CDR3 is CASSQDYTSEGYEQYF. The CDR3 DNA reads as TGCGCCAGCAGCCAAGACTATACTAGCGAGGGATACGAGCAGTACTTC.

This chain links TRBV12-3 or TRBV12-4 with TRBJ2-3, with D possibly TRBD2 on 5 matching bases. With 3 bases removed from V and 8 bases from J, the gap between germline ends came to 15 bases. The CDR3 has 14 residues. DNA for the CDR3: TGTGCCAGCAGTTTGTCGGAGCCAGAGGGTACGCAGTATTTT. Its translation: CASSLSEPEGTQYF.